Below, 30 T cell receptor beta chains from the same sample are listed, as sequenced in a study of T cell responses to AZD1222 COVID-19 vaccine. Here immunoSEQ multiplex PCR was the method, and the copy in TCRdb shows in-frame clones only, minus some. The sample shows fewer than 150,000 clones, roughly 84% of them seen only once. The source was peripheral blood, collected on day 0 of AZD1222 vaccination. The receptors shown here come from an adult in good health.

This chain links TRBV5-6 with TRBJ2-7; 7 positions agree with TRBD1. Germline-derived CDR1 and CDR2 are SGHDT and YYEEEE. The V and J ends lost 5 bases and 1 base, in that order; junction bases with no gene match: 3. This CDR3 comprises 13 residues. As DNA, the CDR3 is TGTGCCAGCAGGGGGACAGCGTCCTACGAGCAGTACTTC. This codes for CASRGTASYEQYF.

The chain links TRBV3-1 (or the pseudogene TRBV3-2) to TRBJ2-7; possibly TRBD1 or TRBD2 for D (6 bases each). This CDR3 contains 14 residues. Germline V gives CDR1 LGHDT, CDR2 YNNKEL (reference sequence). Between the trimmed V and J ends, which lost 4 bases and 4 bases, there was a span of 14 bases. The CDR3 coding sequence is TGTGCCAGCAGCCCCCTCGGGGGCCGATACGAGCAGTACTTC. Residues: CASSPLGGRYEQYF.

V gene TRBV6-4 combines with J gene TRBJ1-2, with no clear D. Germline V gene sequence: CDR1 MRHNA, CDR2 SNTAGT. The CDR3 extends over 12 amino acids. V lost 4 bases and J 6 bases, leaving 9 bases between the germline ends. The CDR3 DNA sequence: TGTGCCAGCAGTGGCCTGAAGGATGGCTACACCTTC. As protein: CASSGLKDGYTF.

The gene calls are TRBV6-4 and TRBJ2-2; unclear D gene. Trimming took 3 bases from V and 1 from J, leaving 6 bases between them. This CDR3 contains 14 residues. The germline CDR1 and CDR2 sequences are MRHNA and SNTAGT. DNA of the CDR3: TGTGCCAGCAGTGAGGACGGGAACACCGGGGAGCTGTTTTTT. It is translated as CASSEDGNTGELFF.

The chain employs TRBV18 and TRBJ2-2, with D perhaps matching TRBD1 (6 bases). V was clipped by 7 bases and J by 4 bases, with 10 bases between them. This CDR3 has 13 residues. Germline CDR1 reads KGHSH; CDR2 reads LQKENI. This chain's CDR3 is CASYQGLTGELFF. In DNA form, the CDR3 reads TGTGCCAGCTACCAGGGGCTCACCGGGGAGCTGTTTTTT.

This clone was observed a single time. The rearrangement joins TRBV7-9 to TRBJ2-3; the match to TRBD2 covers 9 bases. With 8 bases clipped from V and 4 bases from J, the junction kept 4 bases outside the gene matches. Germline V gives CDR1 SEHNR, CDR2 FQNEAQ (reference sequence). The CDR3 runs 13 residues. The CDR3 DNA reads as TGTGCCAGCGTAGCGGGGGTTTCAGATACGCAGTATTTT. Translating it yields CASVAGVSDTQYF.

This chain connects TRBV3-1 (or the pseudogene TRBV3-2) to TRBJ2-1; either TRBD1 or TRBD2 may fit D (5 bases each). Germline-derived CDR1 and CDR2 are LGHDT and YNNKEL (reference sequence). Trimming took 0 bases from V and 5 from J, leaving 17 bases between them. CDR3 length equals 17 residues. This CDR3 is CASSQDPGTLTNNEQFF. The DNA of the CDR3 is TGTGCCAGCAGCCAAGATCCGGGGACCTTAACCAACAATGAGCAGTTCTTC.

J is TRBJ2-7 and V is TRBV7-2, with D possibly matching TRBD1 (6 bases). Germline V lookup: CDR1 SGHTA, CDR2 FQGNSA. The CDR3 covers 14 residues. Trimming left V 1 base short and J 5 bases short, with 12 bases between. Written as DNA, the CDR3 is TGTGCCAGCAGCTTAGTCGAAGGGGGTCACGAGCAGTACTTC. This gives the protein CASSLVEGGHEQYF.

The chain uses TRBV5-1 and TRBJ1-5; D not certain. Germline V lookup: CDR1 SGHRS, CDR2 YFSETQ. The CDR3 is 13 residues long. V was shortened by 1 base and J by 7 bases, with 9 bases between the two germline ends. The CDR3 reads CASSLKMGQPQHF. DNA for the CDR3: TGCGCCAGCAGCTTGAAAATGGGACAGCCCCAGCATTTT. The whole variable domain, remainder taken from reference TRBV5-1 and TRBJ1-5, is KAGVTQTPRYLIKTRGQQVTLSCSPISGHRSVSWYQQTPGQGLQFLFEYFSETQRNKGNFPGRFSGRQFSNSRSEMNVSTLELGDSALYLCASSLKMGQPQHFGDGTRLSIL.

V and J are TRBV14 and TRBJ2-7; TRBD1 agrees at 8 bases. V shed 0 bases and J 2 bases; nucleotides not matched to a gene: 6. The length of the CDR3 is 16 residues. In germline, CDR1 is SGHDN, CDR2 FVKESK. The CDR3 spells CASSQEKEGQAYEQYF. The CDR3, as DNA: TGTGCCAGCAGCCAAGAGAAGGAGGGACAGGCCTACGAGCAGTACTTC.

This sequence joins TRBV21-1 and TRBJ2-7; the table's D call of TRBD2 was not tested on the DNA. TRBV21-1 is reported as a pseudogene. This CDR3 spans 17 amino acids. The CDR3 region has the DNA TGTGCCAGCAGCAAAATGGAGACGGAGTACGGCTCCTACGAGCAGTACTTC. It codes for CASSKMETEYGSYEQYF.

The V call is TRBV27, the J call TRBJ2-7; D is uncertain. From germline, CDR1 is MNHEY and CDR2 SMNVEV (reference sequence). This CDR3 spans 13 amino acids. V shed 6 bases and J shed 3 bases, with 12 bases lying between them. The CDR3 DNA sequence: TGTGCCAGCAGCTCCGGGCGCCACTACGAGCAGTACTTC. It codes for CASSSGRHYEQYF.

CDR3 region: CASGRRSSGGYEQYF. Written as DNA, the CDR3 is TGTGCCAGCGGGAGGAGGTCTAGCGGGGGTTACGAGCAGTACTTC. V usage is TRBV6-5 and J usage is TRBJ2-7, with 10 bases lining up with TRBD2. J lost 4 bases, V lost 8 bases, and 11 bases had no gene match. The germline gives CDR1 MNHEY, CDR2 SVGAGI. This CDR3 spans 15 amino acids.

This chain connects TRBV19 to TRBJ2-7; D is uncertain. Per germline, CDR1 LNHDA and CDR2 SQIVND (reference sequence). There are 12 residues in the CDR3. V was clipped by 3 bases and J by 3 bases, with 6 bases between them. In DNA, the CDR3 is TGTGCCAGTAGTATGGGTGGCTACGAGCAGTACTTC. Translation: CASSMGGYEQYF.

This clone was seen a few times. The CDR3 sequence: CATRIGTSVSEQYF. The CDR3 region has the DNA TGTGCCACCCGAATCGGGACTAGCGTGAGCGAGCAGTACTTC. V is TRBV27 and J is TRBJ2-7; TRBD2 aligns across 10 bases. The V gene's germline CDR1 is MNHEY and CDR2 SMNVEV (reference sequence). The ends lost 10 bases at V and 6 bases at J; junction bases unmatched: 12. CDR3 size: 14 residues.

The rearrangement joins TRBV30 to TRBJ2-3, with TRBD2 matching over 14 bases. CDR1 and CDR2 from the germline V gene are GTSNPN and SVGIG (reference sequence). With V trimmed by 3 bases and J by 5 bases, 4 bases remained unmatched. This CDR3 is built from 15 residues. CDR3 coding DNA: TGTGCCTGGAGCCCGGGACTAGCGGGGGTAGATACGCAGTATTTT. This codes for CAWSPGLAGVDTQYF. Full variable domain (outside the CDR3, taken from reference TRBV30 and TRBJ2-3): SQTIHQWPATLVQPVGSPLSLECTVEGTSNPNLYWYRQAAGRGLQLLFYSVGIGQISSEVPQNLSASRPQDRQFILSSKKLLLSDSGFYLCAWSPGLAGVDTQYFGPGTRLTVL.

V and J are TRBV19 and TRBJ1-1, with a possible D match to TRBD1 (6 bases). The CDR3 is 14 residues long. With 2 bases removed from V and 1 base from J, the gap between germline ends came to 8 bases. Germline CDR1 reads LNHDA; CDR2 reads SQIVND (reference sequence). The CDR3 protein is CASSINRANTEAFF. In DNA, the CDR3 is TGTGCCAGTAGTATAAACAGGGCGAACACTGAAGCTTTCTTT.

The chain links TRBV7-7 to TRBJ2-7; TRBD1 aligns across 7 bases. V lost 5 bases, J lost 0 bases, and 4 bases stayed unmatched. CDR1 is SSHAT, CDR2 FNYEAQ, per germline (reference sequence). The CDR3 has 14 residues. CDR3 loop: CASSPQGNSYEQYF. In DNA, the CDR3 is TGTGCCAGCAGCCCACAGGGGAACTCCTACGAGCAGTACTTC.

The count of this clone is one. The chain uses TRBV6-2 or TRBV6-3 and TRBJ2-1, with D perhaps TRBD2 (6 bases). CDR1 and CDR2 (germline): MNHEY, SVGEGT. V was shortened by 6 bases and J by 3 bases, with 18 bases between the two germline ends. The CDR3 has 16 amino acids. The CDR3: CASSKAFSSDYNEQFF. The CDR3 DNA is TGTGCCAGCAGCAAGGCCTTTTCTAGCGACTACAATGAGCAGTTCTTC.

This sequence joins TRBV12-3 or TRBV12-4 and TRBJ1-2; D gene ambiguous. CDR3 size: 12 residues. V lost 2 bases, J lost 5 bases, and 6 bases lay in between. DNA for the CDR3: TGTGCCAGCAGTTTACAGGCGTATGGCTACACCTTC. It encodes CASSLQAYGYTF.

This sequence joins TRBV3-1 (or the pseudogene TRBV3-2) and TRBJ2-7, with D possibly matching TRBD2 (5 bases). The CDR3 loop spans 13 amino acids. CDR1 is LGHDT, CDR2 YNNKEL, per germline (reference sequence). Trimming took 0 bases from V and 4 from J, leaving 7 bases between them. CDR3 DNA sequence: TGTGCCAGCAGCCAAGATACTAGATACGAGCAGTACTTC. The encoded protein is CASSQDTRYEQYF.

This clone was picked up one time. This chain connects TRBV27 to TRBJ1-5, with 7 bases aligning to TRBD1. CDR3 size: 13 residues. The V and J ends lost 6 bases and 4 bases, in that order; junction bases with no gene match: 3. Germline CDR1 and CDR2: MNHEY and SMNVEV (reference sequence). DNA for the CDR3: TGTGCCAGCAGCCTCAGGGGGAATCAGCCCCAGCATTTT. It yields the protein CASSLRGNQPQHF.

This clone was counted between two and nine times. The chain has TRBV7-9 and TRBJ1-2; D not certain. Looked up from germline, CDR1 is SEHNR and CDR2 is FQNEAQ (reference sequence). This CDR3 has 12 amino acids. The V gene lost 0 bases and the J gene lost 6 bases, with 5 bases spanning the gap. For the CDR3, the DNA is TGTGCCAGCAGCTTAGCCGCAGATGGCTACACCTTC. Amino acids: CASSLAADGYTF.

The chain joins TRBV12-3 or TRBV12-4 to TRBJ1-1; D is unresolved. This CDR3 region has 12 residues. V was clipped by 7 bases and J by 6 bases, with 12 bases between them. CDR3: CASTLDPAEAFF. In DNA, the CDR3 is TGTGCCAGCACCCTGGATCCGGCTGAAGCTTTCTTT.

This chain uses TRBV6-1 with TRBJ1-5; TRBD1 aligns across 9 bases. V was pared by 1 base and J by 0 bases, with 4 bases of the junction left unmatched. The CDR3 length is 17 residues. Germline CDR1 MNHNS, CDR2 SASEGT. CDR3 loop: CASSEGTGAYSNQPQHF. CDR3 bases: TGTGCCAGCAGTGAAGGGACAGGGGCCTATAGCAATCAGCCCCAGCATTTT.

The chain is built from TRBV2 and TRBJ1-1, with D perhaps TRBD1 (6 bases). V was clipped by 6 bases and J by 7 bases, with 18 bases between them. The CDR3 contains 14 residues. Germline-derived CDR1 and CDR2 are SNHLY and FYNNEI. The CDR3 here is CASSQGPKASEAFF. DNA of the CDR3: TGTGCCAGCAGCCAGGGGCCCAAAGCTAGTGAAGCTTTCTTT.

The rearrangement links TRBV5-4 to TRBJ1-2; D is possibly TRBD1 (5 bases). CDR1 SGHNT and CDR2 YYREEE come from the germline V gene (reference sequence). V lost 3 bases and J 6 bases, leaving 15 bases between the germline ends. The CDR3 runs 14 residues. The CDR3, as DNA: TGTGCCAGCAGCTCCGGGAGGGGCCTTGATGGCTACACCTTC. Translation: CASSSGRGLDGYTF.

CDR3 sequence (DNA): TGCGCCAGCAGCCCCAGGACTAGCGGCCCGAACACCGGGGAGCTGTTTTTT. Residues: CASSPRTSGPNTGELFF. The chain combines TRBV4-1 with TRBJ2-2; 10 bases are shared with TRBD2. The CDR3 has 17 amino acids. Germline V gene sequence: CDR1 MGHRA, CDR2 YSYEKL. Germline trimming cut 4 bases from V and 0 bases from J; bases unmatched to any gene: 5.

This chain uses TRBV19 with TRBJ1-1, with a possible D match to TRBD1 (5 bases). The CDR3 extends over 12 amino acids. Germline V gives CDR1 LNHDA, CDR2 SQIVND (reference sequence). With 3 bases removed from V and 9 bases from J, the gap between germline ends came to 11 bases. The CDR3 coding sequence is TGTGCCAGTAGTATGATCTGGGACCAAGCTTTCTTT. The encoded protein is CASSMIWDQAFF.

This sequence joins TRBV2 and TRBJ2-5; D could derive from TRBD1 or TRBD2 (5 bases each). Germline V gene lookup returns CDR1 SNHLY and CDR2 FYNNEI. The length of the CDR3 is 13 residues. The V and J ends lost 5 bases and 2 bases respectively, with 9 bases between them. Here the CDR3 reads CASSRDLQETQYF. For the CDR3, the DNA is TGTGCCAGCAGTCGGGACCTACAAGAGACCCAGTACTTC.